This TCR beta chain was retrieved from a study of technical replicates of blood from several donors. Trimming removed 5 bases from V and 5 bases from J; junction bases left unmatched: 5. CDR1 SGHTA and CDR2 FQGNSA come from the germline V gene. This CDR3 has 14 residues. TCRdb keeps only in-frame clones here, not all; method: immunoSEQ multiplex PCR. The sample contains around 13,000 clones, about 94% of which appear only once. The chain links TRBV7-2 to TRBJ2-2; 7 nucleotides agree with TRBD1. Sequencing was done on a sample of PBMCs. The TCR was taken from a human donor in good health. CDR3 sequence: CASSQRQGTGELFF. In DNA, the CDR3 is TGTGCCAGCAGCCAAAGACAGGGTACCGGGGAGCTGTTTTTT. The variable domain in full, with the rest retrieved from reference TRBV7-2 and TRBJ2-2, is GAGVSQSPSNKVTEKGKDVELRCDPISGHTALYWYRQSLGQGLEFLIYFQGNSAPDKSGLPSDRFSAERTGGSVSTLTIQRTQQEDSAVYLCASSQRQGTGELFFGEGSRLTVL.